These 26 T cell receptor beta chains were all obtained from the same sample, sequenced in a study of siplizumab effects on memory and regulatory T cells. TCRdb's table, derived via immunoSEQ multiplex PCR, lists solely in-frame clones and lacks some. The top ten hold approximately 1.3% of the sample, which has about 120,000 clones, around nine tenths seen once. What was sequenced was CD4+ T cells sorted from blood. The receptor source for this set is a human donor in good health.

This chain joins TRBV18 and TRBJ1-3; 8 bases line up with TRBD1. The trim removed 2 bases at V and 0 bases at J, leaving 3 bases unmatched. The CDR3 runs to 16 residues. Germline V CDR1 and CDR2: KGHSH, LQKENI. The CDR3 sequence is CASSPWDRSSGNTIYF. The CDR3 DNA sequence: TGTGCCAGCTCACCATGGGACAGGAGCTCTGGAAACACCATATATTTT.

This clone showed up just a few times. The rearrangement uses TRBV28 and TRBJ1-2; D not resolved. Germline V gives CDR1 MDHEN, CDR2 SYDVKM. V lost 6 bases and J 8 bases, leaving 28 bases between the germline ends. This CDR3 has 17 residues. DNA for the CDR3: TGTGCCAGCAGCCGTAATATACGACGGAAAGACAAAGGAGGCTACACCTTC. This codes for CASSRNIRRKDKGGYTF.

This chain joins TRBV2 and TRBJ1-5; D gene ambiguous. Trimming shortened V by 7 bases and J by 3 bases, and 10 bases separated the two germline ends. In germline, CDR1 is SNHLY, CDR2 FYNNEI. CDR3 length equals 13 residues. The chain's CDR3 is CASTRGINQPQHF. CDR3 nucleotide sequence: TGTGCCAGCACTCGGGGAATCAATCAGCCCCAGCATTTT.

J is TRBJ2-7 and V is TRBV7-8; TRBD1 is a possible D gene (6 bases). The CDR3 runs to 14 residues. Germline CDR1 reads SGHVS; CDR2 reads FQNEAQ. V lost 3 bases to trimming and J lost 1 base, with 10 bases between them. The CDR3: CASSFDRYSYEQYF. Here the CDR3 DNA reads TGTGCCAGCAGCTTCGACAGGTATTCCTACGAGCAGTACTTC.

The V and J genes are TRBV28 and TRBJ1-2, with D tentatively TRBD1 (5 bases). V was clipped by 3 bases and J by 0 bases, with 23 bases between them. Per the germline V gene, CDR1 is MDHEN and CDR2 is SYDVKM. The CDR3 is 19 amino acids. The CDR3 loop reads CASSFHYAQGVVTNYGYTF. The CDR3 DNA is TGTGCCAGCAGTTTTCACTACGCCCAAGGGGTAGTTACTAACTATGGCTACACCTTC.

This clone was recorded once. V usage is TRBV19 and J usage is TRBJ1-1; TRBD1 is a possible D gene (6 bases). The germline gives CDR1 LNHDA, CDR2 SQIVND (reference sequence). Trimming took 7 bases from V and 11 from J, leaving 23 bases between them. CDR3 length: 14 amino acids. Written as DNA, the CDR3 is TGTGCCAGTAATACAGGGAGGCTCTCAAGGGCGGCTTTCTTT. This translates into CASNTGRLSRAAFF. Supplemented by reference TRBV19 and TRBJ1-1, the full variable domain reads DGGITQSPKYLFRKEGQNVTLSCEQNLNHDAMYWYRQDPGQGLRLIYYSQIVNDFQKGDIAEGYSVSREKKESFPLTVTSAQKNPTAFYLCASNTGRLSRAAFFGQGTRLTVV.

The rearrangement joins TRBV5-6 to TRBJ2-1; 9 nucleotides match TRBD2. Germline V gives CDR1 SGHDT, CDR2 YYEEEE. The CDR3 is 15 residues long. Trimming at V came to 4 bases and at J to 1 base, leaving 3 bases not matched to a gene. CDR3 nucleotide sequence: TGTGCCAGCAGCCTTAGCGGGAGATCCTACAATGAGCAGTTCTTC. This codes for CASSLSGRSYNEQFF. The whole variable domain, remainder taken from reference TRBV5-6 and TRBJ2-1, is DAGVTQSPTHLIKTRGQQVTLRCSPKSGHDTVSWYQQALGQGPQFIFQYYEEEERQRGNFPDRFSGHQFPNYSSELNVNALLLGDSALYLCASSLSGRSYNEQFFGPGTRLTVL.

The CDR3 protein is CASSLGPGKTEAFF. The CDR3 DNA is TGCGCCAGCAGCTTGGGTCCAGGGAAGACTGAAGCTTTCTTT. The gene calls are TRBV5-1 and TRBJ1-1, with D possibly TRBD1 on 5 matching bases. The ends were cut back, 0 bases at V and 5 bases at J, with 11 bases in the middle. CDR1 and CDR2 (germline): SGHRS, YFSETQ. The CDR3 covers 14 residues.

The rearrangement links TRBV18 to TRBJ1-3; D perhaps matches TRBD1 (5 bases). Trimming pared 4 bases from V and 1 base from J, leaving 14 bases between. CDR1 and CDR2 from the germline V gene are KGHSH and LQKENI. The CDR3 is made up of 16 amino acids. The CDR3 DNA sequence: TGTGCCAGCTCACTAAACGACGGGGGTTCTGGAAACACCATATATTTT. Protein sequence: CASSLNDGGSGNTIYF.

The chain uses TRBV5-1 and TRBJ1-4; no firm D call. In germline, CDR1 is SGHRS, CDR2 YFSETQ. Deletions cut 0 bases from V and 8 bases from J, with 11 bases between. The length of the CDR3 is 14 residues. The DNA for the CDR3 is TGCGCCAGCAGCTTGGTGGGCAGCTCAGAAAAACTGTTTTTT. This gives the protein CASSLVGSSEKLFF.

The V and J genes are TRBV7-2 and TRBJ2-7, with TRBD1 matching over 8 bases. The V gene end was trimmed by 5 bases and the J gene end by 4 bases; junction bases not matched to a gene: 10. The CDR3 spans 15 residues. The germline gives CDR1 SGHTA, CDR2 FQGNSA. The CDR3: CASSPGDRRAYEQYF. The CDR3, as DNA: TGTGCCAGCAGCCCCGGGGACAGGAGAGCATACGAGCAGTACTTC.

The V gene is TRBV6-5, the J gene TRBJ2-3; possible D gene TRBD1, 6 bases. With 5 bases removed from V and 0 bases from J, the gap between germline ends came to 9 bases. Looked up from germline, CDR1 is MNHEY and CDR2 is SVGAGI. This CDR3 spans 14 amino acids. The CDR3, as DNA: TGTGCCAGCAGTCAGGGGCGTAGCACAGATACGCAGTATTTT. Protein product: CASSQGRSTDTQYF.

The V call is TRBV27, the J call TRBJ2-7; tentative D call: TRBD2 (7 bases). Germline V gene lookup returns CDR1 MNHEY and CDR2 SMNVEV (reference sequence). The CDR3 runs 16 residues. V gave up 5 bases and J gave up 3 bases, with 20 bases separating them. CDR3 loop: CASSPIRWGGSYEQYF. The CDR3 DNA is TGTGCCAGCAGTCCAATTCGATGGGGGGGCAGCTACGAGCAGTACTTC.

This clone was detected only once. This chain uses TRBV4-2 with TRBJ1-5; D is uncertain. CDR1 is LGHNA and CDR2 is YNFKEQ in the germline V gene. This CDR3 comprises 17 residues. The ends were cut back, 0 bases at V and 6 bases at J, with 18 bases in the middle. CDR3 sequence (DNA): TGTGCCAGCAGCCAAGAATCTGCCGCCGACTTGGGTCAGCCCCAGCATTTT. It translates to CASSQESAADLGQPQHF.

The chain carries TRBV5-1 and TRBJ1-2; the D gene is possibly TRBD1 (5 bases). CDR1 and CDR2 (germline): SGHRS, YFSETQ. V was pared by 4 bases and J by 10 bases, with 20 bases between. The CDR3 contains 14 residues. CDR3 sequence (DNA): TGCGCCAGCAGCCAGGGTGGGAGCTCCGTGGTCTACACCTTC. Protein sequence: CASSQGGSSVVYTF.

This clone has a single count. Distinct nucleotide sequences in the sample also encode this CDR3. The genes are TRBV5-1 and TRBJ1-5, with unresolved D. The CDR3 runs 14 residues. The V end was cut by 0 bases, the J end by 4 bases, with 8 bases between. Germline V gene data show CDR1 as SGHRS and CDR2 as YFSETQ. The CDR3 DNA sequence: TGCGCCAGCAGCTTGGGGGCAGGTAATCAGCCCCAGCATTTT. It codes for CASSLGAGNQPQHF.

This chain connects TRBV6-1 to TRBJ1-2; D is unclear. CDR3 size: 13 residues. The germline V and J ends were trimmed by 3 bases and 4 bases, with 9 bases remaining between them. Germline assignment: CDR1 MNHNS and CDR2 SASEGT. The CDR3 sequence is CASSDRLFYGYTF. DNA for the CDR3: TGTGCCAGCAGTGACAGGCTTTTCTATGGCTACACCTTC.

The V gene is TRBV15, the J gene TRBJ1-1; possibly TRBD1 for D (6 bases). V was pared by 1 base and J by 0 bases, with 15 bases between. Germline CDR1 LNHNV, CDR2 YYDKDF (reference sequence). CDR3 length: 17 residues. DNA for the CDR3: TGTGCCACCAGCAGAGTCCCCAGACAGGCCCTGAACACTGAAGCTTTCTTT. Translated, it gives CATSRVPRQALNTEAFF.

The genes are TRBV7-9 and TRBJ2-1, with 8 bases aligning to TRBD2. CDR1 SEHNR and CDR2 FQNEAQ come from the germline V gene (reference sequence). V gave up 2 bases and J gave up 8 bases; unmatched junction bases: 11. This CDR3 spans 16 amino acids. In DNA form, the CDR3 reads TGTGCCAGCAGCTTAAGGGGAGCGGGAGCTTTGGATGAGCAGTTCTTC. This codes for CASSLRGAGALDEQFF.

V usage is TRBV5-8 and J usage is TRBJ2-5, with 9 bases that match TRBD1. The CDR3 is 16 residues long. Germline V gene lookup returns CDR1 SGHTS and CDR2 YDEGEE. The junction had 12 bases not matched to a gene; V was cut back by 4 bases and J by 5 bases. The DNA of the CDR3 is TGTGCCAGCAGCAGAAGAGCCGGGACAGGGAGGGAGACCCAGTACTTC. This encodes CASSRRAGTGRETQYF.

This chain links TRBV19 with TRBJ2-2; D is ambiguous. V dropped 6 bases and J dropped 6 bases, with 14 bases sitting between them. CDR1 LNHDA and CDR2 SQIVND come from the germline V gene (reference sequence). The length of the CDR3 is 14 residues. The CDR3 loop is CASSTVYGPGELFF. In nucleotides, the CDR3 is TGTGCCAGTAGCACTGTCTACGGTCCCGGGGAGCTGTTTTTT.

This clone appeared a single time. The chain combines TRBV7-9 with TRBJ2-1, with D hard to call. Germline values: CDR1 SEHNR, CDR2 FQNEAQ (reference sequence). This CDR3 region has 11 residues. V was shortened by 5 bases and J by 7 bases, with 6 bases between the two germline ends. CDR3 nucleotide sequence: TGTGCCAGCAGCCATCTAAATGAGCAGTTCTTC. Amino acids: CASSHLNEQFF.

The chain uses TRBV6-1 and TRBJ1-2; no clear D. CDR3 length: 11 residues. CDR1 and CDR2 from the germline V gene are MNHNS and SASEGT. Trimming removed 8 bases from V and 7 bases from J, with 11 bases in between. CDR3 coding DNA: TGTGCCAGCGGTAAGGACCTTGGCTACACCTTC. It codes for CASGKDLGYTF.

This chain uses TRBV6-5 with TRBJ1-2; 9 bases fit TRBD1. The CDR3 has 14 residues. Germline V CDR1 and CDR2: MNHEY, SVGAGI. Trimming took 6 bases from V and 6 from J; bases not matched to a gene: 8. CDR3 loop: CASRRGQGRNGYTF. CDR3 sequence (DNA): TGTGCCAGCAGAAGGGGACAGGGAAGGAATGGCTACACCTTC.

V and J are TRBV6-5 and TRBJ1-3; TRBD1 matches 9 bases. Losses at the gene ends were 6 bases for V and 2 bases for J; bases not matched to a gene: 5. Germline-derived CDR1 and CDR2 are MNHEY and SVGAGI. This CDR3 is built from 15 residues. The CDR3 sequence: CASSLGTGPGNTIYF. CDR3 nucleotide sequence: TGTGCCAGCAGCCTCGGGACAGGGCCTGGAAACACCATATATTTT.

The chain couples TRBV18 to TRBJ2-2; TRBD1 aligns across 7 bases. Germline V gene sequence: CDR1 KGHSH, CDR2 LQKENI. This CDR3 is 15 amino acids long. Losses at the gene ends were 1 base for V and 5 bases for J; bases not matched to a gene: 4. CDR3 sequence: CASSPQGAQTGELFF. The CDR3 DNA follows: TGTGCCAGCTCACCACAGGGGGCGCAAACCGGGGAGCTGTTTTTT.